A single sample is the source of the 29 T cell receptor beta chains below, sequenced in a study of identical twins. One entry per CDR3 protein, called by TCRdb with MiXCR from the 5' RACE reads. The top ten hold approximately 3% of the sample, which has around 570,000 distinct CDR3 sequences, nearly 10% seen once. These data also formed part of another study, on yellow fever vaccine responses in identical twins.

Sequencing used PBMCs. Source of these receptors: a woman aged 18-35 years in good health.

The chain links TRBV20-1 to TRBJ1-2, with D possibly matching TRBD1 (6 bases). The germline gives CDR1 DFQATT, CDR2 SNEGSKA (reference sequence). The CDR3 runs to 14 residues. V was cut by 6 bases and J by 4 bases, with 18 bases left in between. CDR3 sequence (DNA): TGCAGTGCCACACCCCCAGGGGTCGCCTATGGCTACACCTTC. Translated, it gives CSATPPGVAYGYTF.

This clonotype has at least ten counts. This chain uses TRBV12-3 or TRBV12-4 with TRBJ2-2; TRBD1 agrees at 8 bases. The CDR3 length is 16 residues. V was clipped by 1 base and J by 3 bases; unmatched bases: 4. This CDR3 is CASSLGDRRDTGELFF. The CDR3 nucleotides read TGTGCCAGCAGTTTAGGGGACAGGAGGGACACCGGGGAGCTGTTTTTT.

This clonotype was recorded a few times. The chain carries TRBV5-1 and TRBJ1-3; possible D gene TRBD1, 5 bases. Trimming pared 2 bases from V and 4 bases from J, leaving 10 bases between. The germline gives CDR1 SGHRS, CDR2 YFSETQ. There are 14 residues in the CDR3. This chain's CDR3 is CASSFGTSGNTIYF. The CDR3 bases are TGCGCCAGCAGCTTCGGGACTTCGGGAAACACCATATATTTT.

This chain uses TRBV29-1 with TRBJ2-7, with no clear D. CDR1 SQVTM and CDR2 ANQGSEA come from the germline V gene. Trimming pared 1 base from V and 3 bases from J, leaving 10 bases between. This CDR3 contains 13 residues. CDR3 DNA sequence: TGCAGCGTTGAAGGTGCAGGTTACTACGAGCAGTACTTC. This sequence encodes CSVEGAGYYEQYF.

V gene TRBV5-1 combines with J gene TRBJ2-1, with D perhaps matching TRBD2 (6 bases). V shed 1 base and J shed 4 bases, with 24 bases lying between them. The CDR3 covers 19 residues. Germline CDR1 is SGHRS and CDR2 is YFSETQ. The CDR3 DNA reads as TGCGCCAGCAGCTTGTGGGCTAGCGAAGACAACGCCGTATACAATGAGCAGTTCTTC. Encoded protein: CASSLWASEDNAVYNEQFF.

This clonotype has only a few counts. The chain recombines TRBV20-1 with TRBJ1-6; 9 bases are a match to TRBD1. The CDR3 sequence is 14 residues long. V lost 0 bases and J lost 7; bases outside the gene matches: 1. Germline V lookup: CDR1 DFQATT, CDR2 SNEGSKA (reference sequence). The CDR3 region has the DNA TGCAGTGCTAGAGAGGGACAGGGAAATTCACCCCTCCACTTT. Amino acids: CSAREGQGNSPLHF.

There are many counts of this clonotype. The chain carries TRBV12-3 or TRBV12-4 and TRBJ2-1, with a weak D call TRBD2 (6 bases). This CDR3 contains 16 residues. The ends were cut back, 3 bases at V and 0 bases at J, with 12 bases in the middle. CDR3 residues: CASSLLAAGSYNEQFF. The CDR3 region has the DNA TGTGCCAGCAGTTTGTTAGCGGCTGGCTCCTACAATGAGCAGTTCTTC.

This clonotype has ten or more counts. V usage is TRBV7-9 and J usage is TRBJ2-7; the match to TRBD1 covers 10 bases. This CDR3 has 16 amino acids. The junction had 13 bases not matched to a gene; V was cut back by 5 bases and J by 6 bases. CDR1 and CDR2 from the germline V gene are SEHNR and FQNEAQ (reference sequence). CDR3 coding DNA: TGTGCCAGCAGCGCGAACCCGGGACAGGGGATTGGCGAGCAGTACTTC. Protein product: CASSANPGQGIGEQYF.

Ten or more counts support this clonotype. V is TRBV11-2 and J is TRBJ1-1, with TRBD1 as a possible D gene (6 bases). V lost 1 base and J lost 7, with 13 bases in between. Germline V lookup: CDR1 SGHAT, CDR2 FQNNGV. The CDR3 is 14 residues long. CDR3 bases: TGTGCCAGCAGCTTAGGCATCAGGGGTATTGAAGCTTTCTTT. Protein: CASSLGIRGIEAFF.

The J gene is TRBJ2-1, the V gene TRBV19, with TRBD2 identical over 11 bases. The CDR3 runs to 16 residues. CDR1 is LNHDA and CDR2 is SQIVND in the germline V gene (reference sequence). J gave up 7 bases and V 4 bases, and 9 bases lay outside the gene matches. The CDR3 protein is CASSTWTSGYGNEQFF. In nucleotides, the CDR3 is TGTGCCAGTAGTACCTGGACTAGCGGGTATGGGAATGAGCAGTTCTTC.

Ten or more counts support this clonotype. The V gene is TRBV20-1, the J gene TRBJ2-1, with no clear D. CDR1 and CDR2 (germline): DFQATT, SNEGSKA (reference sequence). Trimming stripped 5 bases from V and 0 bases from J, with 11 bases between. The CDR3 is made up of 14 amino acids. The CDR3 DNA reads as TGCAGTGCTGGTGGATCTAGCTCCTACAATGAGCAGTTCTTC. Protein: CSAGGSSSYNEQFF.

The chain carries TRBV7-9 and TRBJ2-1; TRBD2 matches at 7 bases. CDR1 and CDR2 from the germline V gene are SEHNR and FQNEAQ (reference sequence). Unmatched junction bases numbered 7, after V lost 1 base and J lost 10 bases. CDR3 size: 14 residues. The DNA for the CDR3 is TGTGCCAGCAGCTTAGGGGGGGGGTTAATGGAGCAGTTCTTC. It codes for CASSLGGGLMEQFF.

There are a few counts of this clonotype. The V and J genes are TRBV3-1 and TRBJ2-7; D not resolved. The CDR3 covers 18 residues. CDR1 is LGHDT and CDR2 is YNNKEL in the germline V gene (reference sequence). The V gene lost 1 base and the J gene lost 0 bases, with 19 bases spanning the gap. CDR3 region: CASSQVGPEDPTSYEQYF. The CDR3, as DNA: TGTGCCAGCAGCCAAGTGGGCCCAGAGGACCCCACCTCCTACGAGCAGTACTTC.

The rearrangement joins TRBV10-3 to TRBJ1-1; D is possibly TRBD1 (5 bases). V gave up 6 bases and J gave up 3 bases, with 5 bases separating them. CDR1 is ENHRY, CDR2 SYGVKD, per germline. The CDR3 runs 11 residues. CDR3 coding DNA: TGTGCCATCAGAGGGGACACTGAAGCTTTCTTT. Encoded protein: CAIRGDTEAFF.

This clonotype has just a few counts. The chain employs TRBV5-1 and TRBJ2-5, with D perhaps TRBD2 (6 bases). Germline loops: CDR1 SGHRS, CDR2 YFSETQ. This CDR3 contains 19 residues. V gave up 3 bases and J gave up 7 bases, with 31 bases separating them. The CDR3 is CASSSNPRSGTPDLGTQYF. The CDR3 DNA is TGCGCCAGCAGCTCCAACCCTCGGTCCGGGACTCCTGATTTGGGGACCCAGTACTTC.

The rearrangement joins TRBV10-3 to TRBJ2-7; possibly TRBD1 or TRBD2 for D (6 bases each). Germline V gene sequence: CDR1 ENHRY, CDR2 SYGVKD. The length of the CDR3 is 13 residues. The V end lost 6 bases, the J end lost 3 bases, and 12 bases lay between the germline ends. In DNA, the CDR3 is TGTGCCATCAGCCTTGAGGGGGGCTACGAGCAGTACTTC. This translates into CAISLEGGYEQYF.

The rearrangement uses TRBV7-2 and TRBJ2-5; 11 bases are a match to TRBD2. Germline CDR1 SGHTA, CDR2 FQGNSA. The V gene end was trimmed by 5 bases and the J gene end by 1 base; junction bases not matched to a gene: 6. CDR3 length equals 16 residues. The CDR3 DNA is TGTGCCAGCAGCGCGCGGACTAGCGGGCTCCAAGAGACCCAGTACTTC. This sequence encodes CASSARTSGLQETQYF.

The genes are TRBV25-1 and TRBJ2-7; possible D gene TRBD2, 8 bases. CDR1 and CDR2 from the germline V gene are MGHDK and SYGVNS. Trimming took 8 bases from V and 4 from J, leaving 15 bases between them. The length of the CDR3 is 13 residues. CDR3 sequence (DNA): TGTGCCAGCGGGGTAGCGGGACAGTACGAGCAGTACTTC. This encodes CASGVAGQYEQYF.

V usage is TRBV27 and J usage is TRBJ2-6; D possibly uses TRBD1 or TRBD2 (7 bases each). This CDR3 comprises 17 residues. Deletions cut 7 bases from V and 2 bases from J, with 18 bases between. The germline V gene has CDR1 MNHEY and CDR2 SMNVEV (reference sequence). This chain's CDR3 is CASTLGRGLAGANVLTF. Here the CDR3 DNA reads TGTGCCAGCACCTTGGGGAGGGGGCTAGCTGGGGCCAACGTCCTGACTTTC.

Only a few counts were recorded for this clonotype. The rearrangement joins TRBV6-2 or TRBV6-3 to TRBJ2-1; 7 nucleotides match TRBD1. J lost 3 bases, V lost 2 bases, and 4 bases had no gene match. Germline V lookup: CDR1 MNHEY, CDR2 SVGEGT. The CDR3 contains 15 residues. CDR3 DNA sequence: TGTGCCAGCAGTTACAGACAGGGCTACTACAATGAGCAGTTCTTC. Translating gives CASSYRQGYYNEQFF.

This clonotype appeared a few times. The rearrangement links TRBV2 to TRBJ2-3, with D tentatively TRBD1 (6 bases). This CDR3 region has 13 residues. The ends were cut back, 10 bases at V and 2 bases at J, with 13 bases in the middle. Germline values: CDR1 SNHLY, CDR2 FYNNEI. CDR3: CATTGYFTDTQYF. The CDR3 DNA reads as TGTGCCACCACAGGGTATTTCACAGATACGCAGTATTTT.

This clonotype has ten or more counts. The chain recombines TRBV11-2 with TRBJ2-1; 8 positions agree with TRBD1. V shed 5 bases and J 9 bases; nucleotides not matched to a gene: 15. The CDR3 covers 16 residues. Per the germline V gene, CDR1 is SGHAT and CDR2 is FQNNGV. The CDR3 DNA reads as TGTGCCAGCAGCCCCACAGGGGGAATGGGGACGGTTGAGCAGTTCTTC. Encoded protein: CASSPTGGMGTVEQFF.

This clonotype appeared a few times. This sequence joins TRBV7-9 and TRBJ2-5; D possibly corresponds to TRBD1 (5 bases). The germline V gene has CDR1 SEHNR and CDR2 FQNEAQ (reference sequence). The CDR3 covers 15 residues. Trimming took 2 bases from V and 1 from J, leaving 11 bases between them. The CDR3 here is CASSLLGPPQETQYF. In DNA, the CDR3 is TGTGCCAGCAGCTTATTGGGGCCCCCCCAAGAGACCCAGTACTTC.

This clonotype was counted many times. The chain recombines TRBV6-5 with TRBJ2-2; TRBD1 is a possible D gene (6 bases). V was clipped by 2 bases and J by 0 bases, with 13 bases between them. The CDR3 extends over 17 amino acids. Germline loops: CDR1 MNHEY, CDR2 SVGAGI. The CDR3 DNA reads TGTGCCAGCAGTTACACAGGGCCAGGAGCGAACACCGGGGAGCTGTTTTTT. As protein: CASSYTGPGANTGELFF.

This clonotype was observed a few times. The chain employs TRBV18 and TRBJ2-1; maybe TRBD2 (5 bases). V was trimmed by 2 bases and J by 7 bases, leaving 21 bases between them. Looked up from germline, CDR1 is KGHSH and CDR2 is LQKENI. CDR3 size: 17 residues. CDR3 protein: CASSPVSSRGVLNEQFF. CDR3 nucleotide sequence: TGTGCCAGCTCACCAGTTTCTAGCCGGGGTGTGCTGAATGAGCAGTTCTTC.

This clonotype was seen at least ten times. The chain recombines TRBV9 with TRBJ2-1; perhaps D is TRBD1 or TRBD2 (5 bases each). From germline, CDR1 is SGDLS and CDR2 YYNGEE. The CDR3 extends over 16 amino acids. V was cut by 3 bases and J by 6 bases, with 19 bases left in between. This chain's CDR3 is CASSAPMGRAGNEQFF. As DNA, the CDR3 is TGTGCCAGCAGCGCCCCCATGGGGCGGGCCGGCAATGAGCAGTTCTTC.

A remark on this clonotype: This clone may be a read error of a much larger clone one base away. V and J are TRBV11-1 and TRBJ2-7, with D unresolved. The germline gives CDR1 SGHAT, CDR2 FQDESV (reference sequence). This CDR3 has 17 residues. The DNA of the CDR3 is TGTGTCAGCAGCTTAGAGTCCCGCGGCACAACCTCCTACGAGCAGTACTTC. Translating gives CVSSLESRGTTSYEQYF.

There are many counts of this clonotype. The chain uses TRBV4-3 and TRBJ2-7, with D possibly matching TRBD2 (6 bases). CDR1 and CDR2 (germline): LGHNA, YSLEER. Trimming took 4 bases from V and 0 from J, leaving 22 bases between them. This CDR3 is built from 18 residues. This CDR3 is CASSPGRGSDYYSYEQYF. CDR3 DNA: TGCGCCAGCAGCCCAGGACGGGGTTCGGACTACTACTCCTACGAGCAGTACTTC.

This clonotype has ten or more counts. V is TRBV5-1 and J is TRBJ2-5; D is unclear. This CDR3 is 11 amino acids long. The ends were cut back, 5 bases at V and 2 bases at J, with 4 bases in the middle. Per the germline V gene, CDR1 is SGHRS and CDR2 is YFSETQ. DNA of the CDR3: TGCGCCAGCAGAGAGCAAGAGACCCAGTACTTC. It codes for CASREQETQYF.